This T cell receptor (beta chain) was captured in a study of CD8+ T cells in alopecia areata. This sample's treatment: oral pan-JAK inhibitor, 5-10 mg twice daily. The investigators collected lesional scalp punch biopsies and peripheral blood from alopecia areata patients. Extracted from the samples, RNA was reverse transcribed into cDNA to serve as the sequencing template. The assay was immunoSEQ multiplex PCR, and TCRdb's table has in-frame clones only and misses some. Of 95,000 to 150,000 clones listed, about half are singletons. Comments on this clone: Its antigen is unidentified.

CDR3 length equals 16 residues. From germline, CDR1 is SGHRS and CDR2 YFSETQ. Trimming took 2 bases from V and 2 from J, leaving 13 bases between them. Findings of the study overall: There were many expanded lesional clones persisting in scalp and blood during tofacitinib.

V gene TRBV5-1 combines with J gene TRBJ2-2, with D tentatively TRBD2 (6 bases). The clonotype was recovered from a human donor with alopecia areata. The sequencing used CD4+ T cells sorted from blood, collected at week 4, from a patient treated with tofacitinib. CDR3 loop: CASSFRLATNTGELFF. The CDR3 region has the DNA TGCGCCAGCAGCTTCAGGCTAGCGACCAACACCGGGGAGCTGTTTTTT.